These 8 T cell receptor beta chains were sequenced from one sample in a study of control samples from healthy donors and cancer patients. The assay was immunoSEQ multiplex PCR, and TCRdb's table has in-frame clones only and misses some. This table has 100,000 or so clones, approximately 90% appearing once. The sample was blood. Every receptor here comes from a woman under 40 in good health.

This clone has just one count. The chain has TRBV3-1 (or the pseudogene TRBV3-2) and TRBJ2-6; D uncertain. Germline V lookup: CDR1 LGHDT, CDR2 YNNKEL (reference sequence). CDR3 length: 18 amino acids. V was trimmed by 5 bases and J by 2 bases, leaving 19 bases between them. The CDR3 sequence: CASSSPSSGYPGANVLTF. DNA of the CDR3: TGTGCCAGCAGCTCTCCTTCATCGGGTTACCCTGGGGCCAACGTCCTGACTTTC.

The V and J genes are TRBV18 and TRBJ1-6; TRBD1 matches 11 bases. Trimming cost V 2 bases and J 10 bases; bases outside gene matches: 16. CDR1 is KGHSH, CDR2 LQKENI, per germline. The CDR3 spans 19 residues. This CDR3 reads CASSPERTGGPLLGSPLHF. CDR3 nucleotides: TGTGCCAGCTCACCAGAAAGGACAGGGGGCCCCCTACTGGGATCACCCCTCCACTTT.

The chain recombines TRBV6-1 with TRBJ2-5, with D uncertain. Germline V lookup: CDR1 MNHNS, CDR2 SASEGT. This CDR3 has 15 amino acids. Trimming left V 3 bases short and J 2 bases short, with 13 bases between. The CDR3 sequence is CASSDGMVGQETQYF. The CDR3 region has the DNA TGTGCCAGCAGTGATGGAATGGTGGGGCAAGAGACCCAGTACTTC.

The V gene is TRBV21-1, the J gene TRBJ1-4. TRBV21-1 counts as a pseudogene. There are 15 residues in the CDR3. This chain's CDR3 is CASSAQGRANEKLFF. The CDR3 DNA reads as TGTGCCAGCAGCGCACAGGGGAGGGCTAATGAAAAACTGTTTTTT.

The chain couples TRBV6-1 to TRBJ2-1, with D tentatively TRBD1 or TRBD2 (5 bases each). CDR1 and CDR2 (germline): MNHNS, SASEGT. Trimming pared 2 bases from V and 7 bases from J, leaving 15 bases between. The CDR3 has 15 amino acids. The CDR3 bases are TGTGCCAGCAGTGAACTCAGCCTTGGGGGTAATGAGCAGTTCTTC. Translation: CASSELSLGGNEQFF.

This clone was seen a handful of times. This chain connects TRBV21-1 to TRBJ2-7; the table's TRBD2 call for D was not verified on the DNA. TRBV21-1 constitutes a pseudogene. This CDR3 is 13 amino acids long. DNA of the CDR3: TGTGCCAGCAGCAAAGTGCGTCCGGGAGAGCAGTACTTC. Its translation: CASSKVRPGEQYF.

This chain connects TRBV6-6 to TRBJ1-2; D not certain. Trimming removed 5 bases from V and 0 bases from J, with 7 bases in between. The CDR3 length is 13 residues. Germline V gene sequence: CDR1 MNHNY, CDR2 SVGAGI (reference sequence). The CDR3 DNA reads as TGTGCCAGCAGTCCACAAACTAACTATGGCTACACCTTC. Protein: CASSPQTNYGYTF.

The genes are TRBV30 and TRBJ1-1; D uncertain. The CDR3 length is 14 residues. The V gene lost 0 bases and the J gene lost 4 bases, with 12 bases spanning the gap. Germline-derived CDR1 and CDR2 are GTSNPN and SVGIG (reference sequence). CDR3 DNA: TGTGCCTGGAGTGTAGGAGGGTATAGCACTGAAGCTTTCTTT. This gives the protein CAWSVGGYSTEAFF.